This TCR beta chain was captured in a study of identifying expanded T cells in peripheral blood. No infections or other immune events were documented during collection. V was clipped by 7 bases and J by 3 bases, with 16 bases between them. Germline loops: CDR1 LNHDA, CDR2 SQIVND (reference sequence). The CDR3 runs to 15 residues. The study, taken as a whole, reports: Approximately two-week clone count variance significantly increased as total template count grew. Technical replicates showed about 1.2 changed clones; two weeks about 16.4; four weeks 19.

TCRdb's copy holds only in-frame clones and misses some; the assay was immunoSEQ multiplex PCR. The sample includes 97,000 or so clones, around 88% seen only once; the top ten take roughly 14%. Notes on this clone: The antigen is not known.

Sequencing input: blood. The clonotype originates from a person aged 18 to 75 in good health. This chain joins TRBV19 and TRBJ1-5; no clear D. The CDR3 DNA follows: TGTGCCAGTACCTTCCGGTCAGGTGCCAATCAGCCCCAGCATTTT. It specifies CASTFRSGANQPQHF.